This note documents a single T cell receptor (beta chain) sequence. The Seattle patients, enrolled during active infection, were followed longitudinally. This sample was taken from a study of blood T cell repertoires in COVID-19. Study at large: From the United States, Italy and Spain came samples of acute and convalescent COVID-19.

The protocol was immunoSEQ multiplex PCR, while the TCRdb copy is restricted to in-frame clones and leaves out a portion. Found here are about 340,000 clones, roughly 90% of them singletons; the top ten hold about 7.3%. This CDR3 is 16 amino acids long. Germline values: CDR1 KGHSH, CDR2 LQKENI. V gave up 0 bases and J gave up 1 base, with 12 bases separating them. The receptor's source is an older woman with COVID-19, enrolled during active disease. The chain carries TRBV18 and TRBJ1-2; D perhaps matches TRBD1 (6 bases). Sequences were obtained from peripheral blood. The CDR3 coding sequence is TGTGCCAGCTCACCACCCGTACAGGGTCGTAACTATGGCTACACCTTC. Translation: CASSPPVQGRNYGYTF.